The 25 T cell receptor beta chains in this list originate from one sample, sequenced in a study of blood T cells in healthy people across ages. It was with a sample-barcoded 5' primer and a J-beta primer mix that a second PCR of about 6 to 11 cycles was run. TCRdb processed the 5' RACE reads anew with MiXCR; each CDR3 protein has one entry. The top ten hold 7% to 9% of the sample, which has some 1.5 million distinct CDR3 sequences, roughly 27% seen once. Specimen: blood. The source is a woman younger than 45 in good health.

The chain couples TRBV29-1 to TRBJ1-3; possibly TRBD1 for D (5 bases). Trimming left V 6 bases short and J 8 bases short, with 11 bases between. Germline loops: CDR1 SQVTM, CDR2 ANQGSEA. The CDR3 is 11 amino acids. Here the CDR3 DNA reads TGCAGCGTGGGGACCATGTACACCATATATTTT. Translated, it gives CSVGTMYTIYF.

This clonotype was counted at least ten times. The rearrangement uses TRBV6-6 and TRBJ1-6; maybe TRBD1 (5 bases). The length of the CDR3 is 12 residues. Trimming took 2 bases from V and 13 from J, leaving 9 bases between them. Per the germline V gene, CDR1 is MNHNY and CDR2 is SVGAGI (reference sequence). The CDR3, as DNA: TGTGCCAGCAGTTACGGGGCCGACCCCCTCCACTTT. Residues: CASSYGADPLHF.

The J gene is TRBJ1-2, the V gene TRBV28; 8 bases are shared with TRBD1. Unmatched junction bases numbered 4, after V lost 2 bases and J lost 5 bases. The germline CDR1 and CDR2 sequences are MDHEN and SYDVKM. The CDR3 extends over 14 amino acids. CDR3 protein: CASSLGDRFYGYTF. The DNA of the CDR3 is TGTGCCAGCAGTTTAGGGGACAGGTTTTATGGCTACACCTTC.

This clonotype showed up many times. The rearrangement joins TRBV7-2 to TRBJ2-7, with 8 bases fitting TRBD1. The V gene's germline CDR1 is SGHTA and CDR2 FQGNSA. There are 14 residues in the CDR3. Trimming took 1 base from V and 6 from J; bases not matched to a gene: 5. The CDR3 protein is CASSLGTGSVEQYF. In nucleotides, the CDR3 is TGTGCCAGCAGCTTAGGGACAGGGAGCGTCGAGCAGTACTTC.

Worth noting for this clonotype: A much larger clone differs by one base, so this may be a read error. The rearrangement uses TRBV12-3 or TRBV12-4 and TRBJ2-7; a possible D gene is TRBD2 (7 bases). Trimming removed 6 bases from V and 5 bases from J, with 23 bases in between. This CDR3 has 16 residues. DNA of the CDR3: TGTGCCAGCAGCCGAACGACTCGGGGGGCATACGACGAGCAGTACTTC. It specifies CASSRTTRGAYDEQYF.

V and J are TRBV5-1 and TRBJ2-7, with 7 bases that match TRBD1. The CDR3 covers 14 residues. The V gene end was trimmed by 3 bases and the J gene end by 5 bases; junction bases not matched to a gene: 8. CDR1 and CDR2 (germline): SGHRS, YFSETQ. Here the CDR3 DNA reads TGCGCCAGCAGCTGGGGACAGCTACCAGACGAGCAGTACTTC. Encoded protein: CASSWGQLPDEQYF.

The chain employs TRBV7-9 and TRBJ2-7, with 9 bases fitting TRBD1. J gave up 5 bases and V 5 bases, and 7 bases lay outside the gene matches. Germline V gene lookup returns CDR1 SEHNR and CDR2 FQNEAQ (reference sequence). This CDR3 spans 14 amino acids. CDR3 residues: CASSKGQGLDEQYF. CDR3 nucleotides: TGTGCCAGCAGCAAAGGACAGGGGCTCGACGAGCAGTACTTC.

V and J are TRBV6-4 and TRBJ1-5; D call uncertain. Germline values: CDR1 MRHNA, CDR2 SNTAGT. The V gene lost 0 bases and the J gene lost 4 bases, with 22 bases spanning the gap. This CDR3 is 19 amino acids long. The CDR3 reads CASSDSGKPSTRANQPQHF. CDR3 in DNA: TGTGCCAGCAGTGACTCAGGAAAGCCATCGACGAGGGCAAATCAGCCCCAGCATTTT.

This clonotype was counted between two and nine times. The V and J genes are TRBV7-9 and TRBJ2-4; no clear D. The V gene's germline CDR1 is SEHNR and CDR2 FQNEAQ (reference sequence). The CDR3 is 17 amino acids. Trimming left V 5 bases short and J 12 bases short, with 29 bases between. CDR3 nucleotides: TGTGCCAGCAGCCCGTGGACGTATGGCATCGCTTCATCGGATCAGTACTTC. Amino acids: CASSPWTYGIASSDQYF.

This rearrangement joins TRBV12-3 or TRBV12-4 to TRBJ2-7; 7 nucleotides match TRBD1. The CDR3 consists of 15 residues. The junction had 10 bases not matched to a gene; V was cut back by 6 bases and J by 2 bases. Here the CDR3 reads CASRSGTELTYEQYF. In DNA, the CDR3 is TGTGCCAGCAGATCCGGGACAGAACTAACCTACGAGCAGTACTTC.

CDR3 region: CASSITGGGSNQPQHF. CDR3 sequence (DNA): TGTGCCAGCAGCATTACAGGGGGAGGCAGCAATCAGCCCCAGCATTTT. This chain uses TRBV12-3 or TRBV12-4 with TRBJ1-5, with 8 bases lining up with TRBD1. The V segment lost 6 bases and the J segment 1 base; nucleotides outside the gene matches: 8. The CDR3 runs to 16 residues.

This clonotype has more than one count but fewer than ten. The chain recombines TRBV18 with TRBJ2-3, with TRBD1 matching 8 bases. Germline V gene data show CDR1 as KGHSH and CDR2 as LQKENI. The CDR3 sequence is 15 residues long. The junction had 3 bases not matched to a gene; V was cut back by 2 bases and J by 2 bases. The DNA for the CDR3 is TGTGCCAGCTCACCATCAGGGGGCAACACAGATACGCAGTATTTT. This translates into CASSPSGGNTDTQYF.

A few counts support this clonotype. CDR3 DNA sequence: TGTGCCAGCACCCCAGGGGCGCAACTCGGGGAGCTGTTTTTT. It is translated as CASTPGAQLGELFF. The chain joins TRBV4-2 to TRBJ2-2, with D tentatively TRBD1 (6 bases). This CDR3 has 14 amino acids. The V gene lost 7 bases and the J gene lost 7 bases, with 16 bases spanning the gap. Looked up from germline, CDR1 is LGHNA and CDR2 is YNFKEQ.

The V gene is TRBV19, the J gene TRBJ2-7; tentatively, D is TRBD2 (6 bases). Trimming removed 10 bases at V and 1 base at J, with 17 bases between. The V gene's germline CDR1 is LNHDA and CDR2 SQIVND (reference sequence). The CDR3 is 14 amino acids. In DNA, the CDR3 is TGTGCCACGTCCGAGGGGAGGTATTCCTACGAGCAGTACTTC. Encoded protein: CATSEGRYSYEQYF.

V is TRBV6-6 and J is TRBJ2-3; D not resolved. Trimming shortened V by 0 bases and J by 3 bases, and 16 bases separated the two germline ends. Germline-derived CDR1 and CDR2 are MNHNY and SVGAGI (reference sequence). The CDR3 has 17 amino acids. Here the CDR3 DNA reads TGTGCCAGCAGTTACTCGGGTGGTAGTGGAGCAACAGATACGCAGTATTTT. Encoded protein: CASSYSGGSGATDTQYF.

This clonotype was seen more than once but under ten times. The chain has TRBV7-6 and TRBJ2-5; D gene unclear. This CDR3 contains 15 residues. V lost 5 bases and J lost 5, with 18 bases in between. Per the germline V gene, CDR1 is SGHVS and CDR2 is FNYEAQ. The CDR3 region is CASSHYFRAGETQYF. The CDR3 DNA is TGTGCCAGCAGCCACTACTTCCGGGCCGGGGAGACCCAGTACTTC.

The sample holds many counts of this clonotype. The rearrangement uses TRBV5-6 and TRBJ2-4, with TRBD1 matching 11 bases. Germline V CDR1 and CDR2: SGHDT, YYEEEE. The CDR3 has 14 residues. V lost 4 bases, J lost 8 bases, and 5 bases stayed unmatched. The CDR3 protein is CASSLDRGRYIQYF. CDR3 nucleotides: TGTGCCAGCAGCCTGGACAGGGGGCGTTACATTCAGTACTTC.

This clonotype was detected a few times. The rearrangement uses TRBV12-3 or TRBV12-4 and TRBJ2-7, with a possible D match to TRBD2 (6 bases). V dropped 3 bases and J dropped 7 bases, with 13 bases sitting between them. The CDR3 has 13 residues. DNA of the CDR3: TGTGCCAGCAGTTTGTTGGGAGCGGGTGAGCAGTACTTC. It is translated as CASSLLGAGEQYF.

Comments on this clonotype: A much larger clonotype is one base distant, so this may be a read error. V is TRBV12-3 or TRBV12-4 and J is TRBJ1-5; the D is unclear. This CDR3 is built from 15 residues. CDR3 sequence: CASSLSGQSNQHQHF. The CDR3 DNA reads TGTGCCAGCAGTTTATCTGGGCAGAGCAATCAGCACCAGCATTTT.

The chain combines TRBV20-1 with TRBJ1-5; 7 bases are shared with TRBD1. V was clipped by 6 bases and J by 6 bases; unmatched bases: 11. This CDR3 has 14 residues. Germline V gene lookup returns CDR1 DFQATT and CDR2 SNEGSKA (reference sequence). The CDR3 bases are TGCAGTGCAAGTTCTAGTAGGGGGCGTCAGCCCCAGCATTTT. Encoded protein: CSASSSRGRQPQHF.

This clonotype was recorded a few times. The chain recombines TRBV12-3 or TRBV12-4 with TRBJ1-2; possibly TRBD1 for D (6 bases). This CDR3 region has 14 residues. The V gene lost 4 bases and the J gene lost 7 bases, with 16 bases spanning the gap. Here the CDR3 DNA reads TGTGCCAGCAGTTACGACAGGATAGTGGGTGGCTACACCTTC. Translation gives CASSYDRIVGGYTF.

V is TRBV5-1 and J is TRBJ2-7; 11 positions match TRBD2. Germline trimming cut 5 bases from V and 1 base from J; bases unmatched to any gene: 8. Germline CDR1 reads SGHRS; CDR2 reads YFSETQ. CDR3 size: 16 residues. CDR3 protein: CASRATSGGRSYEQYF. The CDR3 DNA reads TGCGCCAGCAGAGCCACTAGCGGGGGCCGATCCTACGAGCAGTACTTC.

A remark on this clonotype: A much larger clone differs by one base, so this may be a read error. The chain recombines TRBV7-2 with TRBJ2-1, with D unresolved. Between the trimmed V and J ends, which lost 3 bases and 10 bases, there was a span of 16 bases. Germline assignment: CDR1 SGHTA and CDR2 FQGNSA. The CDR3 is 14 residues long. The CDR3: CASSLSSTSLEQFF. The CDR3 region has the DNA TGTGCCAGCAGCTTGAGTAGCACCTCGTTGGAGCAGTTCTTC.

This clonotype was observed many times. V and J are TRBV5-1 and TRBJ1-1, with 7 nucleotides matching TRBD1. With 4 bases clipped from V and 3 bases from J, the junction kept 9 bases outside the gene matches. This CDR3 region has 15 residues. CDR1 SGHRS and CDR2 YFSETQ come from the germline V gene. CDR3 sequence (DNA): TGCGCCAGCAGCATTAGACAGGGTTGGGACACTGAAGCTTTCTTT. Protein product: CASSIRQGWDTEAFF.

This clonotype appeared many times. This chain connects TRBV4-1 to TRBJ2-1; TRBD1 might be the D (6 bases). There are 14 residues in the CDR3. V was pared by 6 bases and J by 8 bases, with 17 bases between. Germline lookup yields CDR1 MGHRA and CDR2 YSYEKL. Written as DNA, the CDR3 is TGCGCCAGCAGACGGACAGTATCGTATGATGAGCAGTTCTTC. Residues: CASRRTVSYDEQFF.